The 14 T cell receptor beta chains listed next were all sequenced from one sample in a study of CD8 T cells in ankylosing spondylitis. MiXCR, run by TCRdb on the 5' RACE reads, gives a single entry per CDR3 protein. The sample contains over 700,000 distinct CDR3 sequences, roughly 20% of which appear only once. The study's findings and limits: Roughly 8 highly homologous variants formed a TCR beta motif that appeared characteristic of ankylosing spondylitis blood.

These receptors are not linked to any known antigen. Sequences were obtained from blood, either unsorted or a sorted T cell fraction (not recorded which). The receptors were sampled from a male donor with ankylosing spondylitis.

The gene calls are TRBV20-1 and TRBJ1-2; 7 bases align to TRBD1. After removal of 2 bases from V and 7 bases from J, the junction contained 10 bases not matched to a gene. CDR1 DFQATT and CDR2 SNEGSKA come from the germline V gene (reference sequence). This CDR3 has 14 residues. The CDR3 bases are TGCAGTGCTAGACAAGGACAGGCGGGAGGTGGCTACACCTTC. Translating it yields CSARQGQAGGGYTF.

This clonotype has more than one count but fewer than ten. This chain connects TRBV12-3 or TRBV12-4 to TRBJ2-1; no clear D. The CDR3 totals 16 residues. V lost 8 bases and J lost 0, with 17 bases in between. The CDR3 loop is CASSLRTKLSYNEQFF. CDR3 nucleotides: TGTGCCAGCTCACTCCGGACCAAACTCTCCTACAATGAGCAGTTCTTC.

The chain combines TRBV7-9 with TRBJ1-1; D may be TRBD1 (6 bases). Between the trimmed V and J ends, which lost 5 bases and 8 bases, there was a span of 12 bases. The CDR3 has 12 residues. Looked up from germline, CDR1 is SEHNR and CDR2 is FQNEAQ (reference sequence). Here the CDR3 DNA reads TGTGCCAGCAGCCCCAACAGGGCCGAAGCTTTCTTT. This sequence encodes CASSPNRAEAFF.

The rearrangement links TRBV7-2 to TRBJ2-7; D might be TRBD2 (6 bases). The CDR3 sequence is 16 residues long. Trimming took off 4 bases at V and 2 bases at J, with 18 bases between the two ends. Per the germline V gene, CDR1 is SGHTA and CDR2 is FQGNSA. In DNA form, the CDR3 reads TGTGCCAGCAGCTCCCCTGAGGAGCGGGCGGCCTACGAGCAGTACTTC. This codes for CASSSPEERAAYEQYF.

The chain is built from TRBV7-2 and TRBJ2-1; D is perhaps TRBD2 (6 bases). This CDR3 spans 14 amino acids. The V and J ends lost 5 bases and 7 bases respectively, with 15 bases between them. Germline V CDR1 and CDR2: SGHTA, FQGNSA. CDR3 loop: CASSPLSGSNEQFF. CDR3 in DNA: TGTGCCAGCAGCCCGCTTTCCGGGAGTAATGAGCAGTTCTTC.

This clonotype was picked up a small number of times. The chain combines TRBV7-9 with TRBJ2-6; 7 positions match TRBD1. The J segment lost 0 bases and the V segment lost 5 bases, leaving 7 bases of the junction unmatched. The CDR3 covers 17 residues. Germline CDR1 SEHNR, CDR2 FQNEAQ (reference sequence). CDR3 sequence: CASSIRQGLSGANVLTF. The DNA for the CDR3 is TGTGCCAGCAGCATACGACAGGGCCTCTCTGGGGCCAACGTCCTGACTTTC. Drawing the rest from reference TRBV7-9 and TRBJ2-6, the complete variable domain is DTGVSQNPRHKITKRGQNVTFRCDPISEHNRLYWYRQTLGQGPEFLTYFQNEAQLEKSRLLSDRFSAERPKGSFSTLEIQRTEQGDSAMYLCASSIRQGLSGANVLTFGAGSRLTVL.

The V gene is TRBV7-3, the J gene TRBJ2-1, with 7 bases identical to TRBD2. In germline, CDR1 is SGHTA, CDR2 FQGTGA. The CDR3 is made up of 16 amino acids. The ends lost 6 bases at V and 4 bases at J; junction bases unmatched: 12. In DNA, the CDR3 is TGTGCCAGCAGTCCCTCCGGGGAGCGGGGTTACAATGAGCAGTTCTTC. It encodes CASSPSGERGYNEQFF. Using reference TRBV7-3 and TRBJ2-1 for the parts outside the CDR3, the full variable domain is GAGVSQTPSNKVTEKGKYVELRCDPISGHTALYWYRQSLGQGPEFLIYFQGTGAADDSGLPNDRFFAVRPEGSVSTLKIQRTERGDSAVYLCASSPSGERGYNEQFFGPGTRLTVL.

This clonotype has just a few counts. The CDR3, as DNA: TGTGCCAGCAGCGAGACAGGTTCCCAAGAGACCCAGTACTTC. It encodes CASSETGSQETQYF. V gene TRBV9 combines with J gene TRBJ2-5; D is possibly TRBD1 (6 bases). The CDR3 length is 14 residues. The germline V and J ends were trimmed by 3 bases and 1 base, with 10 bases remaining between them. Germline lookup yields CDR1 SGDLS and CDR2 YYNGEE.

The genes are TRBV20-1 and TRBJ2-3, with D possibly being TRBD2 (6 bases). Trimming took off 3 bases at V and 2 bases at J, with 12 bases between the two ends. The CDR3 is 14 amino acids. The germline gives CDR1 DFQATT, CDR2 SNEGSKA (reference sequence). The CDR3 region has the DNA TGCAGTGCTAGGGGAGGCACCCACACAGATACGCAGTATTTT. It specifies CSARGGTHTDTQYF.

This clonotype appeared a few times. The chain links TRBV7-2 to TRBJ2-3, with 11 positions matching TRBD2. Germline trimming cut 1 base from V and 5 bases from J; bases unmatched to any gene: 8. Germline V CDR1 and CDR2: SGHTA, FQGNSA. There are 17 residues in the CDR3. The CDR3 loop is CASSLVPSGGRGDTQYF. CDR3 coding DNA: TGTGCCAGCAGCTTAGTGCCTAGCGGGGGGCGCGGAGATACGCAGTATTTT.

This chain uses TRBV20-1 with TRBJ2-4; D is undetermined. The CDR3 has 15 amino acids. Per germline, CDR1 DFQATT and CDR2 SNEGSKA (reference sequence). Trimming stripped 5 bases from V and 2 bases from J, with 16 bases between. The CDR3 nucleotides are TGCAGTGCTGCCCGCGGCTTGAGCCCCAAAAACATTCAGTACTTC. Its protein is CSAARGLSPKNIQYF.

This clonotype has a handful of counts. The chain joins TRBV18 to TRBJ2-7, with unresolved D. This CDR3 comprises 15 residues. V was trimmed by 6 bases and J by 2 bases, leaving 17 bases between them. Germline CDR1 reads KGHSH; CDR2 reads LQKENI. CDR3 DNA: TGTGCCAGCTCTCCGATCGACCAGACCCCCTACGAGCAGTACTTC. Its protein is CASSPIDQTPYEQYF.

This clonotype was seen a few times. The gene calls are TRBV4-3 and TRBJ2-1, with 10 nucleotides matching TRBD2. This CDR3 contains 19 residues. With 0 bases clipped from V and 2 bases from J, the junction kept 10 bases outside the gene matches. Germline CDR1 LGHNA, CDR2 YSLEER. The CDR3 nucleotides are TGCGCCAGCAGCCAAGAAATGATCACGCTAGCGGGAGCCTACAATGAGCAGTTCTTC. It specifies CASSQEMITLAGAYNEQFF.

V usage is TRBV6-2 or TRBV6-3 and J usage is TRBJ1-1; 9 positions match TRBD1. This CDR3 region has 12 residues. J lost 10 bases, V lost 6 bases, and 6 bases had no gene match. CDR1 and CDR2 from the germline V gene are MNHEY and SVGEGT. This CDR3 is CASRTGGPAAFF. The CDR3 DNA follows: TGTGCCAGCAGGACAGGGGGTCCGGCAGCTTTCTTT.